This TCR beta chain was observed in a study of shared clonotypes between healthy human individuals. General study points: What naive subsets generally showed was a larger estimated richness than memory subsets showed.

The assay was immunoSEQ multiplex PCR, and TCRdb's table has in-frame clones only and misses some. The sample includes millions of clones, approximately 92% of them seen just once. Per the germline V gene, CDR1 is KGHSH and CDR2 is LQKENI. This CDR3 contains 16 residues. Trimming cost V 2 bases and J 6 bases; bases outside gene matches: 8. Each of the donors was a healthy adult who was HIV-negative and had not had a recent acute infection or vaccination. This clone was seen just once. Its specificity is not known. The sequence was collected from a man aged 18 to 29 in good health. The rearrangement joins TRBV18 to TRBJ2-1; 9 bases map to TRBD2. The specimen was naive CD4+ T cells sorted from blood. Subset given: CD45RA+ positively selected. The CDR3, as DNA: TGTGCCAGCTCACCAGCTGTAGCGGGAGTAAGCAATGAGCAGTTCTTC. Translated, it gives CASSPAVAGVSNEQFF.